Below, 6 T cell receptor beta chains from the same sample are listed, as sequenced in a study of Graves' ophthalmopathy and Graves' hyperthyroidism listed by TCRdb under 2018. The sample was run on an Illumina HiSeq 2000. For repertoire sequencing, the TCR beta CDR3 regions were amplified from RNA transcripts. A first-round RT-PCR used HTBI primers with the Qiagen OneStep RT-PCR kit, followed by a second-round multiplex PCR, size selection and purification. Using fastp trimming at Q25 and MiXCR clonotype assembly, TCRdb reanalyzed the public sequencing data and kept in-frame beta chains. Rows with one shared CDR3 protein collapse into an entry with the most common genes and DNA. Counted in this sample were almost 750,000 distinct CDR3 sequences; approximately 40% of them appeared once. Roughly 45% of the sample lies in the top ten. The source material was peripheral blood. Receptors were obtained from an adult man with Graves' ophthalmopathy.

In this sample, this clonotype turned up many times. The chain links TRBV2 to TRBJ2-2, with D hard to call. The germline CDR1 and CDR2 sequences are SNHLY and FYNNEI. This CDR3 spans 13 amino acids. Trimming took off 3 bases at V and 3 bases at J, with 5 bases between the two ends. The CDR3 reads CASSDDDTGELFF. The DNA of the CDR3 is TGTGCCAGCAGTGACGATGACACCGGGGAGCTGTTTTTT.

The chain links TRBV5-1 to TRBJ2-5; 12 bases fit TRBD2. CDR3 length equals 17 residues. CDR1 is SGHRS and CDR2 is YFSETQ in the germline V gene. V was pared by 2 bases and J by 2 bases, with 7 bases of the junction left unmatched. In DNA, the CDR3 is TGCGCCAGCAGCTTCCGTCTAGCGGGAGGGCTACAAGAGACCCAGTACTTC. It specifies CASSFRLAGGLQETQYF.

V is TRBV4-2 and J is TRBJ2-5, with 13 positions matching TRBD2. The better agreement between TRBJ2-7 and the DNA end casts doubt on the J call. CDR3 size: 15 residues. The germline gives CDR1 LGHNA, CDR2 YNFKEQ. The CDR3 sequence is CASSPWTSGSLEQYF. CDR3 in DNA: TGTGCCAGCAGCCCCTGGACTAGCGGGAGTCTCGAGCAGTACTTC.

The V call is TRBV10-1, the J call TRBJ1-1, with a weak D call TRBD1 (6 bases). Germline CDR1 and CDR2: WNHNN and SYGVQD (reference sequence). V was trimmed by 6 bases and J by 4 bases, leaving 21 bases between them. The CDR3 spans 16 residues. The CDR3 nucleotides are TGCGCCAGCAGGAACTCGCGGGGGCGCCGGGGCACTGAAGCTTTCTTT. Its translation: CASRNSRGRRGTEAFF.

V usage is TRBV9 and J usage is TRBJ1-1; D might be TRBD1 (6 bases). V was shortened by 4 bases and J by 3 bases, with 16 bases between the two germline ends. Looked up from germline, CDR1 is SGDLS and CDR2 is YYNGEE. The CDR3 loop spans 15 amino acids. The CDR3 is CASSPRAGADTEAFF. In DNA form, the CDR3 reads TGTGCCAGCAGCCCCCGGGCAGGGGCAGACACTGAAGCTTTCTTT.

There are a few counts of this clonotype. The chain couples TRBV25-1 to TRBJ2-2; 8 bases map to TRBD1. The trim removed 0 bases at V and 5 bases at J, leaving 11 bases unmatched. From germline, CDR1 is MGHDK and CDR2 SYGVNS. The CDR3 covers 18 residues. CDR3 DNA: TGTGCCAGCAGTGAATATCGTGCCGGGACAGGCTTAACCGGGGAGCTGTTTTTT. It is translated as CASSEYRAGTGLTGELFF.